This is a list of T cell receptor beta chains from one sample in a study of T cell changes during pregnancy in multiple sclerosis. The repertoire was sequenced with immunoSEQ multiplex PCR; TCRdb's copy has only in-frame clones and lacks some. The sample lists 45,000 to 55,000 clones, around 90% occurring once. The sequences come from CD4+ T cells from peripheral blood mononuclear cells, collected in the second trimester of pregnancy. Every receptor here comes from a female donor with multiple sclerosis, enrolled in a pregnancy study. The CDR3 runs from the conserved cysteine through the conserved F or W. A D gene is named only where the DNA matches it firmly. Only part of the rows carry a size: once, few, many, or a class if the clone is expanded.

NA	TRBJ2-7	TRBV7-9	once	TGTGCCAGCAGCTTTGGGGGGGCAGCCTCCTACGAGCAGTACTTC	CASSFGGAASYEQYF
TRBD1	TRBJ1-4	TRBV28	NA	TGTGCCAGCAGTTTCTCAGGACAGGGTCATGAAAAACTGTTTTTT	CASSFSGQGHEKLFF
NA	TRBJ2-3	TRBV18	NA	TGTGCCAGCTCACCACCGGTCGGAGATACGCAGTATTTT	CASSPPVGDTQYF
TRBD2	TRBJ2-3	TRBV5-1	NA	TGCGCCAGCAGCCCGAGGACCAGCGGGATCAGCACAGATACGCAGTATTTT	CASSPRTSGISTDTQYF
NA	TRBJ2-3	TRBV19	NA	TGTGCCAGTAACGCAGGGGGGAGCATGGATACGCAGTATTTT	CASNAGGSMDTQYF
TRBD2	TRBJ2-7	TRBV10-3	NA	TGTGCCACCGGGGGGACTAGCGGGAGACTCGACTACGAGCAGTACTTC	CATGGTSGRLDYEQYF
NA	TRBJ1-2	TRBV28	NA	TGTGCCAGCAAAAGGACAGTCAAAGTCAATAACTATGGCTACACCTTC	CASKRTVKVNNYGYTF
TRBD1	TRBJ1-5	TRBV18	NA	TGTGCCAGCTCCCTTACAGGGGTTGGTAGCAATCAGCCCCAGCATTTT	CASSLTGVGSNQPQHF
NA	TRBJ2-7	TRBV5-5	once	TGTGCCAGCAGCTGGTCCCGGAGACTAGTCTTC	CASSWSRRLVF
TRBD2	TRBJ2-1	TRBV5-4	few	TGTGCCAGCAGCTTCTCTAGCGGGACTCACAATGAGCAGTTCTTC	CASSFSSGTHNEQFF
NA	TRBJ1-1	TRBV6-6	NA	TGTGCCAGCAGTTACAAGGGAGACACTGAAGCTTTCTTT	CASSYKGDTEAFF
TRBD2	TRBJ2-3	TRBV7-2	NA	TGTGCCAGCAGCTTCCTGCGGGAGAGGGCAGATACGCAGTATTTT	CASSFLRERADTQYF
TRBD1	TRBJ2-1	TRBV19	NA	TGTGCCAGTAGTACCTACAGGGGCACCTACAATGAGCAGTTCTTC	CASSTYRGTYNEQFF
TRBD2	TRBJ2-1	TRBV28	NA	TGTGCCAGCAGTGTAGCGGGAGGGCCCCACAATGAGCAGTTCTTC	CASSVAGGPHNEQFF
TRBD1	TRBJ2-1	TRBV19	NA	TGTGCCAGTAGTATAGTCCGGGACAGGTTCTACAATGAGCAGTTCTTC	CASSIVRDRFYNEQFF
TRBD2	TRBJ2-3	TRBV9	NA	TGTGCCAGCAGCGTAGGACTAGCGGGAGGCGTAGGCACAGATACGCAGTATTTT	CASSVGLAGGVGTDTQYF
TRBD1	TRBJ1-1	TRBV28	once	TGTGCCAGCCCCGGGACAGGGAGGAACACTGAAGCTTTCTTT	CASPGTGRNTEAFF
NA	TRBJ2-2	TRBV6-4	NA	TGTGCCAGCAGGCGGGCCCAAGTTACCGGGGAGCTGTTTTTT	CASRRAQVTGELFF
TRBD1	TRBJ1-1	TRBV28	NA	TGTGCCAGCAGTTCCCCAGGGGGCATGAACACTGAAGCTTTCTTT	CASSSPGGMNTEAFF
TRBD2	TRBJ2-3	TRBV19	NA	TGTGCCAGTAGCGCCGGGACTAGCGGGACCGGGGGCACAGATACGCAGTATTTT	CASSAGTSGTGGTDTQYF
NA	TRBJ2-7	TRBV9	NA	TGTGCCAGCAGCGCAGAGGAGGAGCGGCAACCCTCCTACGAGCAGTACTTC	CASSAEEERQPSYEQYF
NA	TRBJ2-7	TRBV30	NA	TGTGCCTGGAGTGTACGCAGGCATACCTACGAGCAGTACTTC	CAWSVRRHTYEQYF
NA	TRBJ2-1	TRBV18	NA	TGTGCCAGCTCACCAACGACTAGTTCCCCCTACAATGAGCAGTTCTTC	CASSPTTSSPYNEQFF
NA	TRBJ1-2	TRBV19	NA	TGTGCCAGTATACAGGGATATCCCCCGGATGGCTACACCTTC	CASIQGYPPDGYTF
NA	TRBJ1-3	TRBV7-2	NA	TGTGCCAGCAGCTTACAGACAGGTGATGGAAACACCATATATTTT	CASSLQTGDGNTIYF